The entry that follows covers one TCR beta chain sequence. Its antigen remains unknown. Germline V gene lookup returns CDR1 SGHNT and CDR2 YENEEA. The germline V and J ends were trimmed by 1 base and 4 bases, with 8 bases remaining between them. The CDR3 sequence is 14 residues long. The sample belongs to a study of T cells in localized non-small cell lung cancer. General study findings and limits: A median of about 58 of the top 100 tumor clones appeared in adjacent lung, which was paired and uninvolved. Sequence data derive from only one tumor region, so heterogeneity remains possible. The highest T cell clonality was in uninvolved adjacent lung, above tumor. Patients showing higher blood T cell density tended to see longer overall survival.

Clones were read by immunoSEQ multiplex PCR, and TCRdb kept only the in-frame ones, dropping some. The sample shows around 16,000 clones, 89% of them seen only once. The chain couples TRBV11-3 to TRBJ2-1, with D perhaps matching TRBD1 (5 bases). The sequence came from a female donor of 60 years or more with stage III squamous cell lung carcinoma. The starting material was peripheral blood, obtained before any cancer treatment. CDR3 protein: CASSLGDRYNEQFF. In DNA, the CDR3 is TGTGCCAGCAGCTTAGGAGACAGATACAATGAGCAGTTCTTC.